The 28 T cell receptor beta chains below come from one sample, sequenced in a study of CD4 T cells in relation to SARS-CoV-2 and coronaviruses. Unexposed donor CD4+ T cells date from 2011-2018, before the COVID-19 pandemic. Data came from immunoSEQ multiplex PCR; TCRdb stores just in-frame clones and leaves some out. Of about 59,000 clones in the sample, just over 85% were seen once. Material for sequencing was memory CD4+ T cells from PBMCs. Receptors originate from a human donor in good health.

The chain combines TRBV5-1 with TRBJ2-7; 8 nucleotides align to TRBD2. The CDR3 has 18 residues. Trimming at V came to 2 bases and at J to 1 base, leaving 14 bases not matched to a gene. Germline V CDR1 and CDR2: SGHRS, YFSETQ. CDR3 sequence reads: CASSFDGGLAGVSYEQYF. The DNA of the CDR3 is TGCGCCAGCAGCTTCGACGGTGGGCTAGCGGGCGTATCCTACGAGCAGTACTTC.

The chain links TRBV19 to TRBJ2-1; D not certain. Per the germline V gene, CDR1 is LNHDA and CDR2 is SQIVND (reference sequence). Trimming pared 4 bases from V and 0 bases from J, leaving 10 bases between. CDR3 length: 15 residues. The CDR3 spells CASSNLVSSYNEQFF. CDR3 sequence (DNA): TGTGCCAGTAGTAACTTGGTGAGCTCCTACAATGAGCAGTTCTTC.

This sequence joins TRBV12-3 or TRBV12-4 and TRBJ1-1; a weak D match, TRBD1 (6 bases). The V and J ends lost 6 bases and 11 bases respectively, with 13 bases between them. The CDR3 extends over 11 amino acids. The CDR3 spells CASRVQGRAFF. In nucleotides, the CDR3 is TGTGCCAGCAGGGTCCAGGGGCGGGCTTTCTTT.

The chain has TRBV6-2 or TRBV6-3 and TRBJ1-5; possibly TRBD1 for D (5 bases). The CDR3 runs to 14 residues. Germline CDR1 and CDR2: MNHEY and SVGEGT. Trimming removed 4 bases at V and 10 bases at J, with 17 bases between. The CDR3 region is CASSWIGAPEPQHF. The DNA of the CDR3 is TGTGCCAGCAGTTGGATCGGGGCCCCCGAACCCCAGCATTTT.

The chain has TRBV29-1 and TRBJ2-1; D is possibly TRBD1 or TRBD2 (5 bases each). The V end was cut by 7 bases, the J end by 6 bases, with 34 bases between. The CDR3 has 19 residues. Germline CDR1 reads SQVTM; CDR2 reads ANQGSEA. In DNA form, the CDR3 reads TGCAGCGCCACGGTAACGGGACGCCGTCTTGGGTCGGTTCGCAATGAGCAGTTCTTC. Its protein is CSATVTGRRLGSVRNEQFF.

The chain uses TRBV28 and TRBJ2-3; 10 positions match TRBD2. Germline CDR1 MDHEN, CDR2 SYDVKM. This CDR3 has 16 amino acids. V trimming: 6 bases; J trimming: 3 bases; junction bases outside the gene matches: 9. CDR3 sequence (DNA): TGTGCCAGCAGGAACCAAGCGGGAGGGCCGACAGATACGCAGTATTTT. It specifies CASRNQAGGPTDTQYF.

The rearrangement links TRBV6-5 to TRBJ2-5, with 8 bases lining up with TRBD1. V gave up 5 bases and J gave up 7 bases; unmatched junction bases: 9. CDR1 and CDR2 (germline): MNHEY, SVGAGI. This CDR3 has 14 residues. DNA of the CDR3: TGTGCCAGCAGTACACAGGGGGAGTACGGGACCCAGTACTTC. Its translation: CASSTQGEYGTQYF.

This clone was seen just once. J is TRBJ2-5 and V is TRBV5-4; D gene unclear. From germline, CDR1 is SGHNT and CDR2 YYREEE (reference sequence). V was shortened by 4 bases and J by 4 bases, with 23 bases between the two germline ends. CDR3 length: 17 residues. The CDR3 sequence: CASSPAAAAGFGETQYF. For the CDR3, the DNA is TGTGCCAGCAGCCCTGCCGCTGCGGCAGGCTTCGGAGAGACCCAGTACTTC.

CDR3 nucleotides: TGTGCCAGCAGCTTAGTTGGGGGTGAGACCCAGTACTTC. Protein sequence: CASSLVGGETQYF. The rearrangement joins TRBV7-2 to TRBJ2-5; D may match TRBD1 or TRBD2 (5 bases each). From germline, CDR1 is SGHTA and CDR2 FQGNSA. This CDR3 is built from 13 residues. Trimming removed 1 base at V and 5 bases at J, with 8 bases between.

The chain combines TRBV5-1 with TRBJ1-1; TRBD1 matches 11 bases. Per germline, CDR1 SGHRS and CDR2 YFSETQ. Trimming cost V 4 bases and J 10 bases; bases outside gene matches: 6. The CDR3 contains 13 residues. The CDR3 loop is CASSVGQGVAAFF. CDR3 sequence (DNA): TGCGCCAGCAGCGTGGGACAGGGGGTGGCAGCTTTCTTT.

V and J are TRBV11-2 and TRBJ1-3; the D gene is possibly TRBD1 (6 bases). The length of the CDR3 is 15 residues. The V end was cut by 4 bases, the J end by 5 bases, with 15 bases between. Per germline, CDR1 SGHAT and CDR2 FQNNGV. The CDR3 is CASSSVRGLRNTIYF. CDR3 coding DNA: TGTGCCAGCAGCTCAGTCAGGGGACTCAGAAACACCATATATTTT.

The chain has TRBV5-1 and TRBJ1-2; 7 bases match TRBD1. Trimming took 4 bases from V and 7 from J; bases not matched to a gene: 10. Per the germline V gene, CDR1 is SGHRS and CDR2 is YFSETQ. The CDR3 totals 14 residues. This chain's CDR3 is CASSLGQTLGGYTF. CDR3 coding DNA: TGCGCCAGCAGCCTGGGACAGACCCTCGGTGGCTACACCTTC.

The CDR3 spells CSVRVGANEKLFF. CDR3 DNA sequence: TGCAGCGTTAGGGTAGGGGCTAATGAAAAACTGTTTTTT. This sequence joins TRBV29-1 and TRBJ1-4, with D possibly being TRBD1 (5 bases). The CDR3 consists of 13 residues. The germline V gene encodes CDR1 SQVTM and CDR2 ANQGSEA. The ends were cut back, 5 bases at V and 3 bases at J, with 10 bases in the middle.

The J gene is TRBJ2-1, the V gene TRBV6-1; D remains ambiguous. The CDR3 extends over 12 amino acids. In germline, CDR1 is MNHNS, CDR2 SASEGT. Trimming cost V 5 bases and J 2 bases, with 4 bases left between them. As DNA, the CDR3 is TGTGCCAGCAGTCTTCCCTACAATGAGCAGTTCTTC. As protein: CASSLPYNEQFF.

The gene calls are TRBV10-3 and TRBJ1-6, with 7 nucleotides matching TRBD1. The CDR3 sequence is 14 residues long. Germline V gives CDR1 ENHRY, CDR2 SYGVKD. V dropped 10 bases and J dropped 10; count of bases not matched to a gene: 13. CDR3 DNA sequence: TGTGCCACCAACGGGGACAGCTCGGAGTCACCCCTCCACTTT. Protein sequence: CATNGDSSESPLHF.

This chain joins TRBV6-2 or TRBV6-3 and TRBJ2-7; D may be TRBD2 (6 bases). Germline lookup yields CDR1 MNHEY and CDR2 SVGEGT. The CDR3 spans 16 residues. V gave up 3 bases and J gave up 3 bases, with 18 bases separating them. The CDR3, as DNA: TGTGCCAGCAGTTATTTATCAGGGACTCTCCACTACGAGCAGTACTTC. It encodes CASSYLSGTLHYEQYF.

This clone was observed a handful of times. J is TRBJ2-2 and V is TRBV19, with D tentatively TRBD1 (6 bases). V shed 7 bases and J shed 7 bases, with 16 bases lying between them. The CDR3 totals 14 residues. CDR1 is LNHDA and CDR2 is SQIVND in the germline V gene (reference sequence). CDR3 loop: CASTNPQGFGELFF. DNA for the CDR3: TGTGCCAGTACCAACCCTCAGGGGTTCGGGGAGCTGTTTTTT.

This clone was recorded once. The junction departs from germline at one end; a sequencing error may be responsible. CDR3 coding DNA: TGTGCCAGCAGCGTAACAACTGGGCAGGGAACCTACGAGCAGTACTTC. Translation: CASSVTTGQGTYEQYF. V gene TRBV7-3 combines with J gene TRBJ2-7, with a weak D call TRBD1 (5 bases). This CDR3 spans 16 amino acids. Germline V lookup: CDR1 SGHTA, CDR2 FQGTGA.

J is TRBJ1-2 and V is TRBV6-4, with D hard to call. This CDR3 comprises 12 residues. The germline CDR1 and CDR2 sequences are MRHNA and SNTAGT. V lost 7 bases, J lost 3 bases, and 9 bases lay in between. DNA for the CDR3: TGTGCCAGCAAAAGGGTCCACTATGGCTACACCTTC. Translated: CASKRVHYGYTF.

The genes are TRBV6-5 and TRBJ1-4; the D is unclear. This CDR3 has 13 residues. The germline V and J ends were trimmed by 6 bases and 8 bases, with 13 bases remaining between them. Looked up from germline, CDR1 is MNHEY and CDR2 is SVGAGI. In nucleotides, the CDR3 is TGTGCCAGCAGCGCGCGGGGTGCAGAAAAACTGTTTTTT. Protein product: CASSARGAEKLFF.

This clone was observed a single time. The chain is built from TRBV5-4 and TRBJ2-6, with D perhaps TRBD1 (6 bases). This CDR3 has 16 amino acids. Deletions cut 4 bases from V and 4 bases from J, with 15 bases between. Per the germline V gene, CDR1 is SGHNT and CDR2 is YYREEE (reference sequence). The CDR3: CASSPTGFEGANVLTF. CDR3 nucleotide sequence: TGTGCCAGCAGCCCCACAGGGTTCGAAGGGGCCAACGTCCTGACTTTC.

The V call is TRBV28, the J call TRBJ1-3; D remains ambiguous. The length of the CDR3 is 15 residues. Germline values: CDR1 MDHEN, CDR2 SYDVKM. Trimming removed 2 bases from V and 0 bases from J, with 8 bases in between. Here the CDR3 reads CASSLLGFSGNTIYF. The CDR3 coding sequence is TGTGCCAGCAGTTTACTTGGGTTCTCTGGAAACACCATATATTTT.

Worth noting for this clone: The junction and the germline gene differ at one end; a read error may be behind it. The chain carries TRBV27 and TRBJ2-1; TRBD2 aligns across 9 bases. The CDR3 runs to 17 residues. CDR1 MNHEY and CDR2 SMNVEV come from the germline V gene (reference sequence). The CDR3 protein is CASSPGTSLHSYNGQFF. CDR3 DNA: TGTGCCAGCAGTCCCGGGACTAGCCTCCACTCCTACAATGGGCAGTTCTTC.

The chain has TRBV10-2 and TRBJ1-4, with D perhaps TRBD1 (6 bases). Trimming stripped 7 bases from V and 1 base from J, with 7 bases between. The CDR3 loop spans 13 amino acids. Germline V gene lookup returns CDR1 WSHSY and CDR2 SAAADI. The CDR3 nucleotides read TGCGCCAGCAAGGGGGGAACTAATGAAAAACTGTTTTTT. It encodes CASKGGTNEKLFF.

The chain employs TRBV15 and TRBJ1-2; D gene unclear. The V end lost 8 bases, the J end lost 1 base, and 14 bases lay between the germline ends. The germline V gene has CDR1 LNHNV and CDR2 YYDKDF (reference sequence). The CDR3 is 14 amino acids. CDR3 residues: CATGLNTVNYGYTF. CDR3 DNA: TGTGCCACCGGGCTCAACACTGTTAACTATGGCTACACCTTC.

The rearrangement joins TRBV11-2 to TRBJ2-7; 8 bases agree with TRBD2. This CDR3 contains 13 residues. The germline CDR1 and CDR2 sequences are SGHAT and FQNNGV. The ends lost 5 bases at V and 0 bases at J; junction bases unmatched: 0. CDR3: CASSRGGSYEQYF. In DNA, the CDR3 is TGTGCCAGCAGCCGGGGGGGCTCCTACGAGCAGTACTTC.

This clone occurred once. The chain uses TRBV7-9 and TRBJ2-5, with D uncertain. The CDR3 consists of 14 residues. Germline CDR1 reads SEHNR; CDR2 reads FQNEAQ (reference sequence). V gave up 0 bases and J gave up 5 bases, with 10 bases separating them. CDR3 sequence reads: CASSLALRSETQYF. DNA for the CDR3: TGTGCCAGCAGCTTAGCGCTTCGAAGTGAGACCCAGTACTTC.

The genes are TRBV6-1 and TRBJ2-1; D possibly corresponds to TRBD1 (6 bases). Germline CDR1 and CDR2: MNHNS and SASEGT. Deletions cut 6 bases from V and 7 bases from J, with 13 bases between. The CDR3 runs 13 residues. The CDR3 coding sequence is TGTGCCAGCAGAGGGGGAAGAGGTAATGAGCAGTTCTTC. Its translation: CASRGGRGNEQFF.